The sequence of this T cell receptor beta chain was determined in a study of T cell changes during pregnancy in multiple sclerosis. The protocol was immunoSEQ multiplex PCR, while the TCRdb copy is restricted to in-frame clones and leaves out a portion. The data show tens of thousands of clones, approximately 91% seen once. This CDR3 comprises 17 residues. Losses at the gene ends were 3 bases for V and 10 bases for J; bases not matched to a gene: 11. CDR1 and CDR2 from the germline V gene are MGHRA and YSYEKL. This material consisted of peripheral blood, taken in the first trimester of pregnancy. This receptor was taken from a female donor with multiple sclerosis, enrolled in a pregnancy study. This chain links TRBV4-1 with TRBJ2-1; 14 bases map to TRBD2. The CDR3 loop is CASSHRTGLAGDREQFF. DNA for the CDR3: TGCGCCAGCAGCCATCGAACGGGACTAGCGGGAGACAGGGAGCAGTTCTTC.